Following are 10 T cell receptor beta chains from one sample sequenced in a study of blood T cell repertoires in COVID-19. Measured with immunoSEQ multiplex PCR; TCRdb has only the in-frame clones, and not every one. This table holds about 210,000 clones, roughly 87% found once. Material: PBMCs or T cells enriched from blood (not recorded which). The source is a man between 18 and 35 years old with acute COVID-19.

V gene TRBV5-3 combines with J gene TRBJ1-6; the match to TRBD1 covers 8 bases. TRBV5-3 is labeled an ORF, and its function is uncertain. There are 15 residues in the CDR3. Losses at the gene ends were 0 bases for V and 10 bases for J; bases not matched to a gene: 6. The CDR3 DNA follows: TGTGCCAGAAGCTTGGACGACAGGGGAGCCTCACCCCTCCACTTT. This codes for CARSLDDRGASPLHF.

The chain employs TRBV30 and TRBJ1-2, with 11 bases that match TRBD1. This CDR3 is built from 14 residues. The V gene end was trimmed by 1 base and the J gene end by 8 bases; junction bases not matched to a gene: 6. Germline CDR1 is GTSNPN and CDR2 is SVGIG (reference sequence). The CDR3 sequence: CAWSADRGLDGYTF. The CDR3 DNA sequence: TGTGCCTGGAGTGCGGACAGGGGGCTGGACGGCTACACCTTC.

The chain has TRBV27 and TRBJ2-7; D is possibly TRBD2 (6 bases). This CDR3 comprises 16 residues. The V end was cut by 5 bases, the J end by 5 bases, with 22 bases between. Germline V gene lookup returns CDR1 MNHEY and CDR2 SMNVEV (reference sequence). CDR3 in amino acids: CASSQSAGRLRNEQYF. The CDR3 DNA sequence: TGTGCCAGCAGTCAAAGCGCGGGGCGCCTTAGGAACGAGCAGTACTTC.

In its sample, this clone was seen once. V usage is TRBV19 and J usage is TRBJ1-5; 9 bases are shared with TRBD1. The CDR3 has 18 residues. With V trimmed by 7 bases and J by 0 bases, 13 bases remained unmatched. Looked up from germline, CDR1 is LNHDA and CDR2 is SQIVND (reference sequence). CDR3 in DNA: TGTGCCAGTAAACCGGGACAGGGAACGGGGTATAGCAATCAGCCCCAGCATTTT. This sequence encodes CASKPGQGTGYSNQPQHF.

This chain uses TRBV2 with TRBJ2-7, with D unresolved. Germline-derived CDR1 and CDR2 are SNHLY and FYNNEI. The germline V and J ends were trimmed by 6 bases and 4 bases, with 7 bases remaining between them. This CDR3 contains 11 residues. The CDR3 DNA reads as TGTGCCAGCAGGGAAATATACGAGCAGTACTTC. It encodes CASREIYEQYF.

The V gene is TRBV9, the J gene TRBJ2-1, with TRBD2 as a possible D gene (5 bases). The CDR3 runs 15 residues. V lost 0 bases, J lost 4 bases, and 11 bases lay in between. CDR1 and CDR2 from the germline V gene are SGDLS and YYNGEE. The CDR3 spells CASSVDGNGYNEQFF. CDR3 coding DNA: TGTGCCAGCAGCGTAGACGGGAATGGGTACAATGAGCAGTTCTTC. Drawing the rest from reference TRBV9 and TRBJ2-1, the complete variable domain is DSGVTQTPKHLITATGQRVTLRCSPRSGDLSVYWYQQSLDQGLQFLIQYYNGEERAKGNILERFSAQQFPDLHSELNLSSLELGDSALYFCASSVDGNGYNEQFFGPGTRLTVL.

This rearrangement joins TRBV28 to TRBJ1-1; no firm D call. There are 13 residues in the CDR3. The ends were cut back, 7 bases at V and 1 base at J, with 10 bases in the middle. The germline V gene has CDR1 MDHEN and CDR2 SYDVKM. In DNA, the CDR3 is TGTGCCAGCAATGGACTCCCGAACACTGAAGCTTTCTTT. Residues: CASNGLPNTEAFF. Combining the CDR3 with reference TRBV28 and TRBJ1-1 gives the whole variable domain DVKVTQSSRYLVKRTGEKVFLECVQDMDHENMFWYRQDPGLGLRLIYFSYDVKMKEKGDIPEGYSVSREKKERFSLILESASTNQTSMYLCASNGLPNTEAFFGQGTRLTVV.

This rearrangement joins TRBV30 to TRBJ1-6; no reliable D call. The CDR3 has 11 amino acids. Between the trimmed V and J ends, which lost 3 bases and 10 bases, there was a span of 7 bases. The germline gives CDR1 GTSNPN, CDR2 SVGIG (reference sequence). CDR3 amino acids: CAWSRWSPLHF. CDR3 sequence (DNA): TGTGCCTGGAGCAGGTGGTCACCCCTCCACTTT.

The genes are TRBV6-5 and TRBJ1-1, with TRBD1 matching over 7 bases. The ends lost 0 bases at V and 1 base at J; junction bases unmatched: 2. This CDR3 has 15 amino acids. CDR1 is MNHEY, CDR2 SVGAGI, per germline. CDR3 sequence: CASSYSRQGNTEAFF. As DNA, the CDR3 is TGTGCCAGCAGTTACTCGCGACAGGGGAACACTGAAGCTTTCTTT.

V usage is TRBV5-1 and J usage is TRBJ2-2, with TRBD2 matching over 8 bases. The V and J ends lost 0 bases and 3 bases, in that order; junction bases with no gene match: 7. Germline V gene data show CDR1 as SGHRS and CDR2 as YFSETQ. The CDR3 contains 17 residues. CDR3 amino acids: CASSLEAGASDTGELFF. The CDR3 nucleotides read TGCGCCAGCAGCTTGGAAGCGGGGGCGTCGGACACCGGGGAGCTGTTTTTT. Full variable domain (missing parts from reference TRBV5-1 and TRBJ2-2): KAGVTQTPRYLIKTRGQQVTLSCSPISGHRSVSWYQQTPGQGLQFLFEYFSETQRNKGNFPGRFSGRQFSNSRSEMNVSTLELGDSALYLCASSLEAGASDTGELFFGEGSRLTVL.